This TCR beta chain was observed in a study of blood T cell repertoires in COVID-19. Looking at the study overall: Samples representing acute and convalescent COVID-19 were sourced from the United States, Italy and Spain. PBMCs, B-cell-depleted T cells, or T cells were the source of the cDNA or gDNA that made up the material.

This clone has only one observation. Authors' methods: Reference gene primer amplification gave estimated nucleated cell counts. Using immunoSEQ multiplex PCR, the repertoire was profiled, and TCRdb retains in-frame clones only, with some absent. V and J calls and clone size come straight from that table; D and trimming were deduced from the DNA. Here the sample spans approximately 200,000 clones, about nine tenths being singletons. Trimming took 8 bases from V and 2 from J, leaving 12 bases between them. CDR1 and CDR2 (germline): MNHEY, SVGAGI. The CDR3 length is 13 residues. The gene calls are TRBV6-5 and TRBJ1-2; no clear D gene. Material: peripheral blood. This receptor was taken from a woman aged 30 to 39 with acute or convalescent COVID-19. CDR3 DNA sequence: TGTGCCAGCCGCGGGGAAGGAAACTATGGCTACACCTTC. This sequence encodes CASRGEGNYGYTF.